This T cell receptor beta chain emerged from a study of Graves' ophthalmopathy and Graves' hyperthyroidism (dated by TCRdb to the late 2010s). Broadly, across the study: Peripheral blood was collected before any treatment was given, at the time of initial diagnosis. To explore V-J signatures that distinguish ophthalmopathy from hyperthyroidism, a discovery set of around 100 patients was enrolled, made up of more than 40 with ophthalmopathy and roughly 57 with stable hyperthyroidism. Following sample collection, hyperthyroidism patients were given methimazole at a starting dose of 30 mg daily, and ophthalmopathy patients were given high-dose intravenous methylprednisolone. An independent validation cohort comprised roughly 20 hyperthyroidism patients and 15 to 17 patients who later progressed from hyperthyroidism to ophthalmopathy. In six or seven hyperthyroidism patients, the T-cell repertoires found in thyroid tissue were compared with those found in blood. The study used TCR beta repertoire signatures to distinguish Graves' ophthalmopathy from Graves' hyperthyroidism and to predict progression to ophthalmopathy. In total, 135 blood samples were TCR-sequenced: some 43 ophthalmopathy, 80 or so hyperthyroidism and approximately 17 hyperthyroidism-to-ophthalmopathy patients. The roughly 91 discovery patients were randomly divided into training and test sets at a 7:3 ratio. Broader findings and caveats from the paper: Most of the expanded thyroid clonotypes with a frequency above 0.001 were also detected in blood, and it was suggested that the thyroid immune response may be reflected by blood repertoires. In cross-validation, the 13-signature model distinguished ophthalmopathy from stable hyperthyroidism with around 90% sensitivity and around 81% specificity, while in the test set the corresponding values were about 80% and 75%. Sample size was not statistically predetermined, and group allocation was not concealed from the investigators. In validation, the model predicted ophthalmopathy progression with 70.59% sensitivity and 72.22% specificity; some 13 predicted patients were CT-confirmed with GO in a median of around 6 months.

The ophthalmopathy patients had moderately to severely active disease, with a Clinical Activity Score of 3 or higher, a NOSPECS grade of 4 or higher, and a disease duration of less than 3 months. Patients with other autoimmune diseases, uncontrolled infections, pregnancy or lactation were excluded. Clinical symptoms, serum thyroxine, TRAb, thyroid ultrasound and orbital computed tomography were used for diagnosis. Ficoll-Paque density gradient centrifugation was used to isolate PBMCs from around 9.1 ml of fresh peripheral blood. Trizol reagent was used to extract the total RNA, and its quality was then checked on an Agilent 2100 Bioanalyzer. The sample holds many counts of this clonotype. Its antigen is currently not known. Base qualities are not recorded, but no much larger clone differs from it by a single base. For repertoire sequencing, the TCR beta CDR3 regions were amplified from RNA transcripts. HTBI primers and the Qiagen OneStep RT-PCR kit were used in a first-round RT-PCR, which was followed by a second-round multiplex PCR, size selection and purification. Libraries were sequenced paired-end with 100 bp reads on an Illumina HiSeq2000. The study's own analysis went as follows. SOAPnuke was used to process the reads, removing any read that contained adapters or uncalled bases, had a mean Phred below 15, or lacked an exact match to the constant primer or identifier. High-quality paired reads were merged with COPE v1.2.5. Each unique nucleotide sequence was treated as a clonotype, and MiTCR v1.1 was used to align the clonotypes to the IMGT TRB V, D and J references. Analysis was restricted to V-J combinations with a frequency above 0.0001, which covered approximately 99% of repertoires. For each V-J combination, a TCR clonal expansion and chaos score was defined as F50 clonal expansion divided by the chaos observed in the TCRdist matrix. Features were reduced by Welch's t-statistics and random forest to approximately 13 V-J combinations, which fed a naive Bayes classifier. The similarity between thyroid and blood repertoires was quantified using the Morisita-Horn index. In-frame beta chains were kept once TCRdb had trimmed the public reads at Q25 with fastp and called clones with MiXCR. Rows with one shared CDR3 protein collapse into an entry with the most common genes and DNA. The V and J calls come from TCRdb's annotation, not from the publication. The sample records about 400,000 distinct CDR3 sequences, around 17% of which are singletons. The ten largest make up roughly 1.4% of the sample.

Sequences MNHEY (CDR1) and SVGEGT (CDR2) are obtained from the germline V gene. V and J are truncated by 2 bases and 0 bases respectively, leaving an intervening sequence of 11 bases. From the cysteine up to the phenylalanine, the CDR3 has a length of 16 residues. CDR3 DNA only is kept here, 48 bases in frame from base 1. The chain was built from TRBV6-2 or TRBV6-3 and TRBJ1-5; the D gene is perhaps TRBD1, from 5 matching bases. This TCR came from a young woman with Graves' ophthalmopathy. Donor details come from another sample of the same person, matched by shared clones. Sample: peripheral blood. The CDR3 protein sequence reads: CASSYGGSISNQPQHF. At the DNA level, the sequence is TGTGCCAGCAGTTACGGGGGGAGTATTAGCAATCAGCCCCAGCATTTT.